This TCR beta chain derives from a study of blood T cells in healthy people across ages. Then a second PCR, running roughly 7 to 11 cycles, was carried out with a sample-barcoded 5' primer and a J-beta primer mix. With 12 random nucleotides, a template-switch adaptor tagged each individual cDNA molecule. Each CDR3 protein is one row after TCRdb ran MiXCR on the 5' RACE reads. The sample contains more than 700,000 distinct CDR3 sequences, 53% of which appear only once. CDR1 KGHSH and CDR2 LQKENI come from the germline V gene. This CDR3 contains 12 residues. This receptor was obtained from an elderly man in good health. The chain is built from TRBV18 and TRBJ2-4; no reliable D call. Gene TRBJ2-7 matches the end of the DNA better, so the J call may be wrong. The sample was blood. The DNA of the CDR3 is TGTGCCAGCTCCTCGGCCATCTACGAGCAGTACTTC. It codes for CASSSAIYEQYF.